What follows are 2 T cell receptor beta chains derived from one specimen sequenced in a study of metastatic and nonmetastatic thyroid tumors (dated by TCRdb to 2020 to 2021). Before undergoing thyroid surgery, none of the patients had been given any kind of treatment. The library was prepared using PCR. Sequencing took place on an Illumina HiSeq 4000. In TCRdb, the public reads were trimmed at Q25 with fastp and aligned with MiXCR, with productive beta chains retained. Within this sample are about 15,000 clones, with approximately 32% of them counted one time only. Roughly 7% of the sample belongs to the ten largest clones. The material sequenced was tumor tissue. Every receptor here comes from a female donor with papillary thyroid cancer or a benign thyroid nodule (not recorded which). Some clones in this sample may be carry-over from other donors' samples.

The chain joins TRBV5-1 to TRBJ2-7; perhaps TRBD2 as D (6 bases). Germline V gene data show CDR1 as SGHRS and CDR2 as YFSETQ. There are 14 residues in the CDR3. The V end was cut by 3 bases, the J end by 4 bases, with 14 bases between. CDR3 residues: CASSSDIAGYEQYF. DNA of the CDR3: TGCGCCAGCAGCTCCGATATTGCGGGGTACGAGCAGTACTTC. Combining the CDR3 with reference TRBV5-1 and TRBJ2-7 gives the whole variable domain KAGVTQTPRYLIKTRGQQVTLSCSPISGHRSVSWYQQTPGQGLQFLFEYFSETQRNKGNFPGRFSGRQFSNSRSEMNVSTLELGDSALYLCASSSDIAGYEQYFGPGTRLTVT.

This chain joins TRBV30 and TRBJ1-4; maybe TRBD1 (5 bases). This CDR3 is 14 amino acids long. In germline, CDR1 is GTSNPN, CDR2 SVGIG (reference sequence). V lost 1 base to trimming and J lost 4 bases, with 10 bases between them. CDR3 DNA: TGTGCCTGGAGTGGGGGACTGGGTAATGAAAAACTGTTTTTT. Its protein product is CAWSGGLGNEKLFF.